The clone carrying this TCR beta chain was seen repeatedly, ten times or more. Its antigen is undetermined. The data were obtained in a study of regulatory T cells in long-lasting Graves disease. Notes on the study in general: Whereas nearly 1,000 public clonotypes were shared by new patients, persistent patients shared more, at 2,500 to 3,500. Persistent disease favored TRBV28, TRBJ1-2 and TRBJ2-5.

TCR beta libraries were built with iRepertoire HTBI primers and Arm-PCR of CDR3 regions. TCRdb itself ran the multiplex PCR reads through MiXCR, one entry per CDR3 protein. The sample has about 430,000 distinct CDR3 sequences, over 20% seen once. Time point denoted: persistent/refractory GD, antithyroid drugs over 5 years with positive TRAb. There was RNA extracted from PBMCs, and the TCR library was made from it. Germline assignment: CDR1 MDHEN and CDR2 SYDVKM. The CDR3 is made up of 15 amino acids. V was clipped by 3 bases and J by 3 bases; unmatched bases: 7. This chain links TRBV28 with TRBJ2-7; 8 nucleotides match TRBD1. The clonotype was recovered from a female donor with Graves disease. Sequences were derived from peripheral blood mononuclear cells (PBMCs), sampled when the disease was refractory, from a patient treated with antithyroid drugs. For the CDR3, the DNA is TGTGCCAGCAGTTTTCGGACAGGGAGGCGCTACGAGCAGTACTTC. This encodes CASSFRTGRRYEQYF. Combining the CDR3 with reference TRBV28 and TRBJ2-7 gives the whole variable domain DVKVTQSSRYLVKRTGEKVFLECVQDMDHENMFWYRQDPGLGLRLIYFSYDVKMKEKGDIPEGYSVSREKKERFSLILESASTNQTSMYLCASSFRTGRRYEQYFGPGTRLTVT.